A single sample is the source of the 15 T cell receptor beta chains below, sequenced in a study of blood T cells in healthy people across ages (dated by TCRdb to the mid-2010s). Library preparation was by 5' RACE. A second PCR of about 6 to 12 cycles was performed with a sample-barcoded 5' primer and a J-beta primer mix. In TCRdb, the public reads were trimmed at Q25 with fastp and aligned with MiXCR, with productive beta chains retained. CDR3 protein duplicates are merged, each entry listing the most common genes and DNA. The sample table lists some 1,800,000 distinct CDR3 sequences, 39% of them with a count of one. The ten top clones hold 23% of the sample. Sequencing was done on a sample of blood. These receptors were obtained from a human donor in good health.

The V gene is TRBV7-2, the J gene TRBJ2-1; 8 bases match TRBD1. CDR1 and CDR2 from the germline V gene are SGHTA and FQGNSA. This CDR3 region has 14 residues. J was trimmed by 4 bases and V by 5 bases; bases with no gene match: 4. CDR3 DNA sequence: TGTGCCAGCAGCATAGGGACAGGTTACAATGAGCAGTTCTTC. This encodes CASSIGTGYNEQFF.

The chain uses TRBV19 and TRBJ2-1; 9 bases fit TRBD2. Trimming at V came to 0 bases and at J to 7 bases, leaving 10 bases not matched to a gene. The CDR3 extends over 17 amino acids. Germline-derived CDR1 and CDR2 are LNHDA and SQIVND (reference sequence). This CDR3 is CASSIDLAGGPLNEQFF. The CDR3, as DNA: TGTGCCAGTAGTATAGATCTGGCGGGGGGGCCTCTGAATGAGCAGTTCTTC.

The gene calls are TRBV12-3 or TRBV12-4 and TRBJ1-1; D perhaps matches TRBD1 (5 bases). V lost 7 bases, J lost 11 bases, and 17 bases lay in between. CDR3 length: 12 residues. Written as DNA, the CDR3 is TGTGCCAGCACCGATGAGGGGCGCCGGGCTTTCTTT. This gives the protein CASTDEGRRAFF.

The V gene is TRBV27, the J gene TRBJ2-7; tentative D call: TRBD2 (6 bases). Deletions cut 6 bases from V and 3 bases from J, with 15 bases between. The CDR3 runs to 14 residues. Germline CDR1 MNHEY, CDR2 SMNVEV (reference sequence). The chain's CDR3 is CASRPSGTYYEQYF. The CDR3 DNA follows: TGTGCCAGCAGGCCCTCCGGGACTTACTACGAGCAGTACTTC.

This rearrangement joins TRBV10-2 to TRBJ1-4; TRBD1 is a possible D gene (5 bases). CDR1 WSHSY and CDR2 SAAADI come from the germline V gene. The ends were cut back, 4 bases at V and 8 bases at J, with 14 bases in the middle. The CDR3 consists of 14 residues. CDR3 in amino acids: CASSGGDEDEKLFF. DNA of the CDR3: TGCGCCAGCAGTGGAGGGGATGAAGACGAAAAACTGTTTTTT.

This rearrangement joins TRBV20-1 to TRBJ1-1, with no clear D. Trimming took off 3 bases at V and 4 bases at J, with 12 bases between the two ends. The CDR3 sequence is 13 residues long. The germline V gene has CDR1 DFQATT and CDR2 SNEGSKA (reference sequence). The CDR3 region has the DNA TGCAGTGCTAGTGATTTGTCCGGCACTGAAGCTTTCTTT. This sequence encodes CSASDLSGTEAFF.

The gene calls are TRBV6-5 and TRBJ1-1; D may be TRBD1 (6 bases). Trimming stripped 5 bases from V and 8 bases from J, with 12 bases between. This CDR3 is 12 amino acids long. Germline assignment: CDR1 MNHEY and CDR2 SVGAGI. The CDR3, as DNA: TGTGCCAGCAGTGGGGGGGGCGGGGAAGCTTTCTTT. Its translation is CASSGGGGEAFF.

The chain has TRBV28 and TRBJ2-3; D call uncertain. Trimming took 5 bases from V and 1 from J, leaving 16 bases between them. Germline V gene data show CDR1 as MDHEN and CDR2 as SYDVKM. The CDR3 sequence is 16 residues long. This CDR3 is CASSATEASRTDTQYF. In nucleotides, the CDR3 is TGTGCCAGCAGTGCCACAGAGGCCTCCCGCACAGATACGCAGTATTTT.

This clonotype was detected a few times. The chain has TRBV5-1 and TRBJ1-1; no reliable D call. The V end lost 0 bases, the J end lost 7 bases, and 13 bases lay between the germline ends. Germline V lookup: CDR1 SGHRS, CDR2 YFSETQ. The CDR3 has 14 amino acids. CDR3 bases: TGCGCCAGCAGCTTGGAAGATAAGTCGGATGAAGCTTTCTTT. Protein sequence: CASSLEDKSDEAFF.

Details on this clonotype: A read error may explain this, as a much larger clone is one base away. V gene TRBV5-1 combines with J gene TRBJ2-4; D is possibly TRBD1 or TRBD2 (6 bases each). The CDR3 has 15 amino acids. Trimming took 2 bases from V and 13 from J, leaving 22 bases between them. Germline V gene lookup returns CDR1 SGHRS and CDR2 YFSETQ. CDR3 sequence: CASSFGGDARYGQYF. For the CDR3, the DNA is TGCGCCAGCAGCTTCGGGGGCGACGCCCGCTACGGGCAGTACTTC.

This clonotype was detected only a few times. The J gene is TRBJ1-4, the V gene TRBV29-1; D may be TRBD1 (5 bases). V was trimmed by 4 bases and J by 5 bases, leaving 11 bases between them. CDR1 and CDR2 from the germline V gene are SQVTM and ANQGSEA. The CDR3 totals 13 residues. The CDR3 loop reads CSVGSAGNEKLFF. The CDR3 DNA reads as TGCAGCGTTGGTTCGGCAGGGAATGAAAAACTGTTTTTT.

V gene TRBV15 combines with J gene TRBJ1-2; the D gene is possibly TRBD1 (5 bases). This CDR3 region has 14 residues. Germline V gene data show CDR1 as LNHNV and CDR2 as YYDKDF (reference sequence). Trimming took off 0 bases at V and 6 bases at J, with 11 bases between the two ends. The CDR3 coding sequence is TGTGCCACCAGCAGAGATACAAGGGGTGATGGCTACACCTTC. This translates into CATSRDTRGDGYTF.

V usage is TRBV7-3 and J usage is TRBJ2-7; TRBD2 agrees at 11 bases. The CDR3 runs to 15 residues. The V segment lost 7 bases and the J segment 7 bases; nucleotides outside the gene matches: 12. The germline gives CDR1 SGHTA, CDR2 FQGTGA. The CDR3 here is CASTLLAGGPNEQYF. The CDR3 bases are TGTGCCAGCACCCTTCTAGCGGGGGGCCCCAATGAGCAGTACTTC.

Note on this clonotype: At one end the junction does not follow the germline gene, possibly because of a read error. The rearrangement joins TRBV7-2 to TRBJ1-2; unclear D gene. The CDR3 extends over 15 amino acids. Germline V gene sequence: CDR1 SGHTA, CDR2 FQGNSA. The CDR3 DNA sequence: TGTGCCAGCACCTTAGAGTCGTGGGATGGGTATGGCTACACCTTC. Amino acids: CASTLESWDGYGYTF.

The chain employs TRBV6-6 and TRBJ1-5; D ambiguous. The CDR3 is 16 residues long. Germline loops: CDR1 MNHNY, CDR2 SVGAGI (reference sequence). Between the trimmed V and J ends, which lost 7 bases and 1 base, there was a span of 17 bases. CDR3 DNA: TGTGCCAGCACTTCGGACGCGGCAGGAAGCAATCAGCCCCAGCATTTT. Amino acids: CASTSDAAGSNQPQHF.